A single sample is the source of the 27 T cell receptor beta chains below, sequenced in a study of blood T cell repertoires in COVID-19. The assay was immunoSEQ multiplex PCR, and TCRdb's table has in-frame clones only and misses some. Of 140,000 or so clones listed, around 90% are singletons. The sequencing sample was made of peripheral blood. The origin of the receptors is a man between 65 and 85 years old with acute or convalescent COVID-19.

V and J are TRBV3-1 (or the pseudogene TRBV3-2) and TRBJ1-2, with D possibly matching TRBD1 (6 bases). Germline CDR1 is LGHDT and CDR2 is YNNKEL (reference sequence). The CDR3 is made up of 15 amino acids. The germline V and J ends were trimmed by 4 bases and 0 bases, with 12 bases remaining between them. As DNA, the CDR3 is TGTGCCAGCAGCCCTCGGGGGGGCCCTAACTATGGCTACACCTTC. Amino acid sequence: CASSPRGGPNYGYTF.

This clone was detected only once. The chain is built from TRBV28 and TRBJ1-5; D perhaps matches TRBD1 (6 bases). V was trimmed by 10 bases and J by 0 bases, leaving 13 bases between them. The CDR3 is 14 residues long. CDR1 and CDR2 (germline): MDHEN, SYDVKM. The CDR3 loop is CATVGGYSNQPQHF. DNA of the CDR3: TGTGCCACCGTAGGGGGATATAGCAATCAGCCCCAGCATTTT.

V and J are TRBV5-1 and TRBJ2-1; TRBD1 is a possible D gene (6 bases). Deletions cut 4 bases from V and 3 bases from J, with 17 bases between. CDR3 length: 16 amino acids. The V gene's germline CDR1 is SGHRS and CDR2 YFSETQ. CDR3 DNA sequence: TGCGCCAGCAGCAGGGACCCAGGGGAAAACTACAATGAGCAGTTCTTC. Protein sequence: CASSRDPGENYNEQFF.

The chain couples TRBV6-5 to TRBJ2-7; 9 bases align to TRBD1. This CDR3 region has 14 residues. The germline gives CDR1 MNHEY, CDR2 SVGAGI. Germline trimming cut 7 bases from V and 6 bases from J; bases unmatched to any gene: 10. CDR3 DNA sequence: TGTGCCAGCACCTCGGGACAGGGTAGAAGCGAGCAGTACTTC. Its protein is CASTSGQGRSEQYF.

This rearrangement joins TRBV29-1 to TRBJ2-2; TRBD2 might be the D (7 bases). The germline V gene encodes CDR1 SQVTM and CDR2 ANQGSEA. The CDR3 contains 14 residues. The V end lost 1 base, the J end lost 5 bases, and 11 bases lay between the germline ends. CDR3 sequence reads: CSVEGKGGTGELFF. CDR3 sequence (DNA): TGCAGCGTTGAAGGGAAGGGGGGGACCGGGGAGCTGTTTTTT.

CDR3 sequence: CASSVDSHGELFF. The CDR3 DNA follows: TGTGCCAGCAGTGTAGACAGCCACGGGGAGCTGTTTTTT. The rearrangement links TRBV2 to TRBJ2-2, with D possibly being TRBD1 (5 bases). The CDR3 runs 13 residues. Trimming cost V 4 bases and J 7 bases, with 10 bases left between them. In germline, CDR1 is SNHLY, CDR2 FYNNEI.

The chain has TRBV11-2 and TRBJ2-1; D is perhaps TRBD1 (5 bases). Trimming took 2 bases from V and 6 from J, leaving 14 bases between them. The CDR3 sequence is 15 residues long. The V gene's germline CDR1 is SGHAT and CDR2 FQNNGV. DNA of the CDR3: TGTGCCAGCAGCTTAAGTGGGGCGACGGTCAATGAGCAGTTCTTC. This codes for CASSLSGATVNEQFF.

This clone was counted between two and nine times. DNA of the CDR3: TGTGCCAGCAGCGCACTAGCGGGGGGGACTACAAGGGGTGAGCAGTTCTTC. Amino acids: CASSALAGGTTRGEQFF. The chain carries TRBV9 and TRBJ2-1; 13 bases are a match to TRBD2. Germline lookup yields CDR1 SGDLS and CDR2 YYNGEE. The CDR3 is 17 amino acids. Trimming took 3 bases from V and 9 from J; bases not matched to a gene: 12.

This clone occurred once. Sequence at one end of the junction differs from germline and may be a read error. The V call is TRBV9, the J call TRBJ2-7, with 7 bases fitting TRBD1. The CDR3 runs 15 residues. Germline V gene lookup returns CDR1 SGDLS and CDR2 YYNGEE. This chain's CDR3 is CASSVAGTDIYGQYF. The CDR3, as DNA: TGTGCCAGCAGCGTAGCCGGGACAGACATTTACGGGCAGTACTTC.

The chain has TRBV2 and TRBJ2-4, with 7 bases aligning to TRBD2. Germline CDR1 is SNHLY and CDR2 is FYNNEI. V lost 6 bases, J lost 3 bases, and 5 bases stayed unmatched. This CDR3 spans 14 amino acids. CDR3 sequence reads: CASSERGGKNIQYF. CDR3 in DNA: TGTGCCAGCAGCGAGCGGGGAGGCAAAAACATTCAGTACTTC.

J is TRBJ1-5 and V is TRBV6-1, with 9 positions matching TRBD1. Trimming took 5 bases from V and 2 from J; bases not matched to a gene: 7. This CDR3 is 16 amino acids long. CDR1 and CDR2 (germline): MNHNS, SASEGT. The CDR3, as DNA: TGTGCCAGCAGTAAAGGACAGGGGATGGGCAATCAGCCCCAGCATTTT. It yields the protein CASSKGQGMGNQPQHF.

CDR3 in DNA: TGCGCCAGCAGCTTGGGAGGGGGCCCTGGAAACACCATATATTTT. Its protein is CASSLGGGPGNTIYF. The chain joins TRBV5-1 to TRBJ1-3, with TRBD1 identical over 7 bases. This CDR3 contains 15 residues. Trimming at V came to 0 bases and at J to 2 bases, leaving 2 bases not matched to a gene. Germline V gives CDR1 SGHRS, CDR2 YFSETQ.

This sequence joins TRBV5-1 and TRBJ1-1; the D is unclear. Looked up from germline, CDR1 is SGHRS and CDR2 is YFSETQ. The CDR3 has 16 amino acids. Trimming left V 4 bases short and J 5 bases short, with 21 bases between. The CDR3 spells CASSAGLTNLGTEAFF. The CDR3 coding sequence is TGCGCCAGCAGCGCCGGACTGACTAATTTGGGAACTGAAGCTTTCTTT.

The sample holds one count of this clone. The V call is TRBV9, the J call TRBJ2-3; 11 bases are a match to TRBD2. This CDR3 is built from 18 residues. Germline V gene sequence: CDR1 SGDLS, CDR2 YYNGEE. V shed 2 bases and J 2 bases; nucleotides not matched to a gene: 10. The CDR3 sequence: CASSVGDRLAGNTDTQYF. The CDR3 nucleotides read TGTGCCAGCAGCGTGGGGGACCGACTAGCGGGGAACACAGATACGCAGTATTTT.

This chain joins TRBV4-1 and TRBJ1-3; the D gene is possibly TRBD1 (6 bases). This CDR3 spans 18 amino acids. Germline-derived CDR1 and CDR2 are MGHRA and YSYEKL. Trimming shortened V by 8 bases and J by 0 bases, and 23 bases separated the two germline ends. CDR3 DNA: TGCGCCAGCCGACCGGACAGAAAGTCTTCAAACTCTGGAAACACCATATATTTT. Translation gives CASRPDRKSSNSGNTIYF.

The chain uses TRBV7-2 and TRBJ1-4, with D tentatively TRBD1 (5 bases). CDR1 and CDR2 (germline): SGHTA, FQGNSA. The V end lost 5 bases, the J end lost 5 bases, and 12 bases lay between the germline ends. The CDR3 has 14 amino acids. CDR3 sequence: CASSPDSHNEKLFF. The CDR3 bases are TGTGCCAGCAGCCCAGACAGCCACAATGAAAAACTGTTTTTT. The full variable domain, rest sourced from reference TRBV7-2 and TRBJ1-4, is GAGVSQSPSNKVTEKGKDVELRCDPISGHTALYWYRQSLGQGLEFLIYFQGNSAPDKSGLPSDRFSAERTGGSVSTLTIQRTQQEDSAVYLCASSPDSHNEKLFFGSGTQLSVL.

This clone is a singleton in its sample. The J gene is TRBJ2-3, the V gene TRBV18; 7 positions agree with TRBD2. With 1 base clipped from V and 2 bases from J, the junction kept 0 bases outside the gene matches. The CDR3 is made up of 14 amino acids. Germline values: CDR1 KGHSH, CDR2 LQKENI. The CDR3 bases are TGTGCCAGCTCACCACGGGACTACACAGATACGCAGTATTTT. Its protein product is CASSPRDYTDTQYF.

The J gene is TRBJ1-2, the V gene TRBV2; D possibly corresponds to TRBD1 (5 bases). The V gene's germline CDR1 is SNHLY and CDR2 FYNNEI. CDR3 length: 15 amino acids. V lost 4 bases and J 5 bases, leaving 17 bases between the germline ends. The CDR3 loop is CASSGGRGIGYGYTF. In DNA form, the CDR3 reads TGTGCCAGCAGTGGGGGAAGGGGAATAGGTTATGGCTACACCTTC.

The chain is built from TRBV2 and TRBJ1-1; D is ambiguous. Germline CDR1 SNHLY, CDR2 FYNNEI. The CDR3 is 15 amino acids. The germline V and J ends were trimmed by 9 bases and 4 bases, with 21 bases remaining between them. CDR3 in amino acids: CARLRPGFGVTEAFF. The CDR3 DNA reads TGTGCCAGGTTGCGTCCCGGGTTCGGGGTCACTGAAGCTTTCTTT.

The chain uses TRBV6-5 and TRBJ2-3, with 9 positions matching TRBD1. V trimming: 6 bases; J trimming: 6 bases; junction bases outside the gene matches: 4. Germline V gene data show CDR1 as MNHEY and CDR2 as SVGAGI. This CDR3 comprises 13 residues. The CDR3 reads CASSSTGGDTQYF. The CDR3 coding sequence is TGTGCCAGCAGCTCGACAGGGGGGGATACGCAGTATTTT.

The V and J genes are TRBV5-4 and TRBJ2-1; a weak D match, TRBD1 (6 bases). Trimming took 2 bases from V and 7 from J, leaving 7 bases between them. The germline CDR1 and CDR2 sequences are SGHNT and YYREEE (reference sequence). The CDR3 loop spans 12 amino acids. CDR3 sequence: CASSFRGNEQFF. The CDR3 region has the DNA TGTGCCAGCAGCTTTAGGGGGAATGAGCAGTTCTTC.

This chain joins TRBV28 and TRBJ2-6, with 10 positions matching TRBD1. The ends lost 6 bases at V and 4 bases at J; junction bases unmatched: 6. This CDR3 has 16 residues. The germline V gene has CDR1 MDHEN and CDR2 SYDVKM. The CDR3 protein is CASSLGTGAGANVLTF. In DNA, the CDR3 is TGTGCCAGCAGCCTCGGGACAGGGGCCGGGGCCAACGTCCTGACTTTC. The variable domain in full, completed from reference TRBV28 and TRBJ2-6, reads DVKVTQSSRYLVKRTGEKVFLECVQDMDHENMFWYRQDPGLGLRLIYFSYDVKMKEKGDIPEGYSVSREKKERFSLILESASTNQTSMYLCASSLGTGAGANVLTFGAGSRLTVL.

The chain carries TRBV5-4 and TRBJ2-1; 9 bases are a match to TRBD2. Germline CDR1 and CDR2: SGHNT and YYREEE (reference sequence). The CDR3 contains 17 residues. Losses at the gene ends were 0 bases for V and 2 bases for J; bases not matched to a gene: 6. This CDR3 reads CASSLGGLAGAYNEQFF. The CDR3, as DNA: TGTGCCAGCAGCTTGGGGGGATTAGCGGGAGCCTACAATGAGCAGTTCTTC.

The chain employs TRBV5-4 and TRBJ2-5, with 10 positions matching TRBD1. Looked up from germline, CDR1 is SGHNT and CDR2 is YYREEE (reference sequence). Unmatched junction bases numbered 9, after V lost 3 bases and J lost 4 bases. CDR3 length equals 16 residues. The chain's CDR3 is CASSSRDRGTGETQYF. The DNA for the CDR3 is TGTGCCAGCAGCTCCCGGGACAGGGGAACCGGAGAGACCCAGTACTTC.

The chain has TRBV6-6 and TRBJ2-7; 10 bases line up with TRBD2. The CDR3 is 15 amino acids. Germline V gene sequence: CDR1 MNHNY, CDR2 SVGAGI (reference sequence). V lost 7 bases, J lost 4 bases, and 10 bases stayed unmatched. The chain's CDR3 is CASTRGASGGYEQYF. CDR3 bases: TGTGCCAGCACCAGGGGGGCTAGCGGGGGATACGAGCAGTACTTC.

The chain combines TRBV20-1 with TRBJ2-3; tentatively, D is TRBD1 (6 bases). The CDR3 loop spans 14 amino acids. Deletions cut 3 bases from V and 6 bases from J, with 16 bases between. Germline-derived CDR1 and CDR2 are DFQATT and SNEGSKA (reference sequence). The CDR3 nucleotides are TGCAGTGCTAGTCACGGGACACCACGGGATACGCAGTATTTT. Its protein is CSASHGTPRDTQYF.

This clone appeared a single time. The chain combines TRBV6-5 with TRBJ1-5, with D unclear. The CDR3 contains 13 residues. V lost 2 bases to trimming and J lost 10 bases, with 12 bases between them. The V gene's germline CDR1 is MNHEY and CDR2 SVGAGI. CDR3 sequence: CASSYTEGSPQHF. For the CDR3, the DNA is TGTGCCAGCAGTTACACAGAGGGTAGCCCCCAGCATTTT.